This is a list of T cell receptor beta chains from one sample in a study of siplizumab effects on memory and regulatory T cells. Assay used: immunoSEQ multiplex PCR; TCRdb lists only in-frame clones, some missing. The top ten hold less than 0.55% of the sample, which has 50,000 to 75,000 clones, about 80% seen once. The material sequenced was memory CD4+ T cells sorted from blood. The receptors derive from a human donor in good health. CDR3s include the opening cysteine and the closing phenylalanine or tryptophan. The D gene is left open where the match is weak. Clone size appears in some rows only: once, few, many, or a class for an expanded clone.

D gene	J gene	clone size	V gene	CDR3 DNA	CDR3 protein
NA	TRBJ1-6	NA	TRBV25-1	TGTGCCAGCAGCCTTCCGGGGCAGCAAAATTCACCCCTCCACTTT	CASSLPGQQNSPLHF
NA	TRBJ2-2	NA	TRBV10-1	TGCGCCAGCAGTGAGTCAGGCCCGAACACCGGGGAGCTGTTTTTT	CASSESGPNTGELFF
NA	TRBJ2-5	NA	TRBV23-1	TGCGCCAGCAGTAACCGGGAGTACCAAGAGACCCAGTACTTC	CASSNREYQETQYF
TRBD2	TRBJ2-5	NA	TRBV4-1	TGCGCCAGCAGCCGGTTAGCGGGGACCCAAGAGACCCAGTACTTC	CASSRLAGTQETQYF
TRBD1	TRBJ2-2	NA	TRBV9	TGTGCCAGCAGCCTCGGGACAGGGGGTACAAACACCGGGGAGCTGTTTTTT	CASSLGTGGTNTGELFF
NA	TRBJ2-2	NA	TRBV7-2	TGTGCCAGCAGCTTATTTAGTACCGGGGAGCTGTTTTTT	CASSLFSTGELFF
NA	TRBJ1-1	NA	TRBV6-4	TGTGCCAGCAGTTTGACAGGGAACACTGAAGCTTTCTTT	CASSLTGNTEAFF
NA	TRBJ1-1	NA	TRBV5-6	TGTGCCAGCAGCTTGGGTCAGGGGCGCTACGCTGAAGCTTTCTTT	CASSLGQGRYAEAFF
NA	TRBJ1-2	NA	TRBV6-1	TGTGCCAGCGGATCGGTCCAAGCCGGGGGCTACACCTTC	CASGSVQAGGYTF
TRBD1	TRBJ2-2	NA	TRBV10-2	TGCGCCAGCAAGAGGGACAGGGATACCGGGGAGCTGTTTTTT	CASKRDRDTGELFF
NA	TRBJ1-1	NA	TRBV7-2	TGTGCCAGCAGCTCGAGGGGGAAGTGGACTGAAGCTTTCTTT	CASSSRGKWTEAFF
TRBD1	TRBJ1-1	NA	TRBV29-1	TGCAGCGTTGAAGAACGGACAGGGTCTGAAGCTTTCTTT	CSVEERTGSEAFF
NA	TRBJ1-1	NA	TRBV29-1	TGCAGCGTTGAAGAAGCAACTAACACTGAAGCTTTCTTT	CSVEEATNTEAFF
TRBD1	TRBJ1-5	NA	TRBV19	TGTGCCAGTAGTACATTGTTGGGGACAGCCTACATAGGGAATCAGCCCCAGCATTTT	CASSTLLGTAYIGNQPQHF
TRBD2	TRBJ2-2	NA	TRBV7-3	TGTGCCAGCCGCAGCGGGGGGAATACCGGGGAGCTGTTTTTT	CASRSGGNTGELFF
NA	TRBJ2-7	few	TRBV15	TGTGCCACCAGCAGAGGGGACCGAAACGAGCAGTACTTC	CATSRGDRNEQYF
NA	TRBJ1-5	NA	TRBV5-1	TGCGCCAGCAGCTTAGAGGGACTTAATCAGCCCCAGCATTTT	CASSLEGLNQPQHF
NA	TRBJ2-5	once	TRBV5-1	TGCGCCAGCAGCTTGGCCGGTAGAGGAGAGACCCAGTACTTC	CASSLAGRGETQYF
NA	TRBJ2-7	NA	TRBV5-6	TGTGCCAGCAGCTCCGGACACCCTACCTACGAGCAGTACTTC	CASSSGHPTYEQYF
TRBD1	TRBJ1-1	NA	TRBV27	TGTGCCAGCAGGACACAGGGGGCGCGGACTGAAGCTTTCTTT	CASRTQGARTEAFF
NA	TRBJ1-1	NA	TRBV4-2	TGTGCCAGCAGCCAAGATGGTCGGTACACTGAAGCTTTCTTT	CASSQDGRYTEAFF
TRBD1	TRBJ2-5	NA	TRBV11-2	TGTGCCAGCAGCCCGTCGACAGGGGGCCAAGAGACCCAGTACTTC	CASSPSTGGQETQYF
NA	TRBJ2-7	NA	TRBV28	TGTGCCAGCACCAGAGGGACACCGACCTACGAGCAGTACTTC	CASTRGTPTYEQYF
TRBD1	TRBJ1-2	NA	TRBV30	TGTGCCTGCGCCGGGACAGGGAATAGGTATGGCTACACCTTC	CACAGTGNRYGYTF
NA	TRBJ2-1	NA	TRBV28	TGTGCCAGCAGTTCCGTGGACCATAGACTCAATGAGCAGTTCTTC	CASSSVDHRLNEQFF
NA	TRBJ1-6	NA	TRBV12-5	TGTGCTAGTGGTTTGGACCGTTATTCACCCCTCCACTTT	CASGLDRYSPLHF
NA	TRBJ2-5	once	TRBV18	TGTGCCAGCTCACCACCGAGGCAGCTGCTAGAGACCCAGTACTTC	CASSPPRQLLETQYF